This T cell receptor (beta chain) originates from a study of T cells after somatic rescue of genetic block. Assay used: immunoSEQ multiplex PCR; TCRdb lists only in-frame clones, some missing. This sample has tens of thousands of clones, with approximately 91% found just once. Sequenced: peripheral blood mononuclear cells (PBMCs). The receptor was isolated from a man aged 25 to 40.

The CDR3 DNA reads TGTGCCAGCAGCTTCCAGACTAGCGGGAGAGGCAATGAGCAGTTCTTC. This codes for CASSFQTSGRGNEQFF. V and J are TRBV5-4 and TRBJ2-1; TRBD2 aligns across 12 bases. After removal of 2 bases from V and 6 bases from J, the junction contained 6 bases not matched to a gene. The CDR3 is made up of 16 amino acids. Germline V gene data show CDR1 as SGHNT and CDR2 as YYREEE (reference sequence).